The T cell receptor beta chain under discussion was sequenced for a study of control samples from healthy donors and cancer patients. V was shortened by 5 bases and J by 4 bases, with 12 bases between the two germline ends. The CDR3 is made up of 14 amino acids. Germline CDR1 is LNHDA and CDR2 is SQIVND (reference sequence). Data came from immunoSEQ multiplex PCR; TCRdb stores just in-frame clones and leaves some out. This sample has about 140,000 clones, with less than 90% found just once. The sample holds a few counts of this clone. The source material was blood. The TCR sequence derives from a woman aged 30 to 39 in good health. The gene calls are TRBV19 and TRBJ1-5; D is unclear. The CDR3 protein is CASSVQSANQPQHF. CDR3 coding DNA: TGTGCCAGTAGTGTTCAGTCTGCAAATCAGCCCCAGCATTTT.